This is a list of T cell receptor beta chains from one sample in a study of blood T cell repertoires in COVID-19. Measured with immunoSEQ multiplex PCR; TCRdb has only the in-frame clones, and not every one. The sample carries about 80,000 clones, about 72% recorded once. Sequenced: peripheral blood. All receptors derive from a man between 65 and 85 years old with active or convalescent COVID-19. CDR3s include the opening cysteine and the closing phenylalanine or tryptophan. A D gene is named only where the DNA matches it firmly. The size field is filled for only some rows; it gives once, few, many or a size class.

V gene	clone size	J gene	D gene	CDR3 protein	CDR3 DNA
TRBV18	.	TRBJ1-6	.	CASSPTLVRGGFSPLHF	TGTGCCAGCTCACCGACCCTCGTTAGGGGAGGTTTTTCACCCCTCCACTTT
TRBV19	once	TRBJ1-4	.	CASSLRLAGRTTNEKLFF	TGTGCCAGTAGTTTGCGTCTTGCGGGAAGGACAACTAATGAAAAACTGTTTTTT
TRBV28	.	TRBJ2-1	TRBD2	CASLDWSGGLGNEQFF	TGTGCCAGCCTAGACTGGTCGGGGGGGCTTGGTAATGAGCAGTTCTTC
TRBV29-1	.	TRBJ2-2	.	CSVEGSGVGELFF	TGCAGCGTTGAAGGTTCGGGGGTCGGGGAGCTGTTTTTT
TRBV2	.	TRBJ1-3	.	CASSGQGGNTIYF	TGTGCCAGCAGTGGTCAGGGTGGAAACACCATATATTTT
TRBV9	.	TRBJ1-4	.	CASSRSSTGLFF	TGTGCCAGCAGTCGTAGTTCCACAGGGCTGTTTTTT
TRBV5-1	.	TRBJ1-2	.	CASSLDPGVYGYTF	TGCGCCAGCAGCTTGGACCCCGGGGTCTATGGCTACACCTTC
TRBV7-2	.	TRBJ2-5	TRBD2	CASSKTSGGTGATQYF	TGTGCCAGCAGTAAGACTAGCGGGGGGACCGGGGCGACCCAGTACTTC
TRBV6-5	.	TRBJ2-7	.	CASSYSAGYEQYF	TGTGCCAGCAGTTACTCGGCAGGCTACGAGCAGTACTTC
TRBV5-3	.	TRBJ2-1	TRBD2	CARTCRSGGANEQFF	TGTGCCAGGACGTGCAGGAGCGGGGGGGCTAATGAGCAGTTCTTC
TRBV2	.	TRBJ1-3	.	CASSESGRGNTIYF	TGTGCCAGCAGTGAATCTGGCAGAGGAAACACCATATATTTT
TRBV27	.	TRBJ2-2	.	CASSERGTTFSGELFF	TGTGCCAGCAGTGAGAGGGGGACTACTTTCAGCGGGGAGCTGTTTTTT
TRBV27	once	TRBJ2-7	.	CASSLVPRVWEQYF	TGTGCCAGCAGTTTAGTTCCCCGGGTGTGGGAGCAGTACTTC
TRBV5-1	.	TRBJ2-1	.	CASSFGQGGYNEQFF	TGCGCCAGCAGCTTCGGTCAGGGAGGCTACAATGAGCAGTTCTTC
TRBV15	.	TRBJ1-1	.	CATSRDRGRGGTEAFF	TGTGCCACCAGCAGAGATCGAGGACGCGGGGGCACTGAAGCTTTCTTT
TRBV18	.	TRBJ2-2	.	CASSPTPGVDTGELFF	TGTGCCAGCTCACCCACCCCGGGGGTAGACACCGGGGAGCTGTTTTTT
TRBV12-5	.	TRBJ1-4	.	CASGRDATNEKLFF	TGTGCTAGTGGCCGAGATGCAACTAATGAAAAACTGTTTTTT
TRBV19	.	TRBJ1-6	.	CASSIAGRASPLHF	TGTGCCAGTAGTATCGCTGGGAGAGCTTCACCCCTCCACTTT